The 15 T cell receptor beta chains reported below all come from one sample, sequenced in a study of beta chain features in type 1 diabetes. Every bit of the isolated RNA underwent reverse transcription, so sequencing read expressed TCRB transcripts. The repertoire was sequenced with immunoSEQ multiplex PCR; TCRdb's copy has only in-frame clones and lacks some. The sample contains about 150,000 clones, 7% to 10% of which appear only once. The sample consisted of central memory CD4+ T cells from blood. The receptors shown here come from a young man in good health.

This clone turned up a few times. Here the CDR3 reads CASRLAGGSEQYF. CDR3 sequence (DNA): TGTGCCAGCAGACTAGCGGGGGGGTCCGAGCAGTACTTC. The rearrangement joins TRBV6-5 to TRBJ2-7; 13 nucleotides match TRBD2. The CDR3 runs to 13 residues. The J segment lost 6 bases and the V segment lost 6 bases, leaving 2 bases of the junction unmatched. Germline V CDR1 and CDR2: MNHEY, SVGAGI.

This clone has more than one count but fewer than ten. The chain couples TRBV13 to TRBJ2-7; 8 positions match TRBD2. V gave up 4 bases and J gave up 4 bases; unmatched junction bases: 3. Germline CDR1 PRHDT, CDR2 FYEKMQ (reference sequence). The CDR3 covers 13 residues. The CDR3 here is CASSYSGEYEQYF. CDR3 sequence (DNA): TGTGCCAGCAGCTATAGCGGGGAGTACGAGCAGTACTTC. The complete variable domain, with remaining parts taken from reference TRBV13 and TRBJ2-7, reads AAGVIQSPRHLIKEKRETATLKCYPIPRHDTVYWYQQGPGQDPQFLISFYEKMQSDKGSIPDRFSAQQFSDYHSELNMSSLELGDSALYFCASSYSGEYEQYFGPGTRLTVT.

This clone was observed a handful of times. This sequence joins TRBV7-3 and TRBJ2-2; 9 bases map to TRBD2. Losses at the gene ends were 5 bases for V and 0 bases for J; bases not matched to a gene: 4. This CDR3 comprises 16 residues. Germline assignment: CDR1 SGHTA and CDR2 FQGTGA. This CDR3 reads CASSPPSGANTGELFF. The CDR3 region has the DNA TGTGCCAGCAGCCCCCCTAGCGGGGCGAACACCGGGGAGCTGTTTTTT. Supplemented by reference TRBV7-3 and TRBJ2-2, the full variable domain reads GAGVSQTPSNKVTEKGKYVELRCDPISGHTALYWYRQSLGQGPEFLIYFQGTGAADDSGLPNDRFFAVRPEGSVSTLKIQRTERGDSAVYLCASSPPSGANTGELFFGEGSRLTVL.

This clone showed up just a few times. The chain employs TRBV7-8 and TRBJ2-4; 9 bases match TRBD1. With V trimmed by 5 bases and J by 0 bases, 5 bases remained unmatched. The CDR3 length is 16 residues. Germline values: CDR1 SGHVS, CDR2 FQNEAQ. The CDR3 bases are TGTGCCAGCAGCCCGGACAGGGGTAGAGCCAAAAACATTCAGTACTTC. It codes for CASSPDRGRAKNIQYF.

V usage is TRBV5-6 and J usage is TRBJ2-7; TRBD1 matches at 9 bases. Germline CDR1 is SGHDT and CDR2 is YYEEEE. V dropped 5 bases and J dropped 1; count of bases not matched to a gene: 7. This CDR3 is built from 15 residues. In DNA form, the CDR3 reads TGTGCCAGCAGTCAGGACAGGGGAACTTCCTACGAGCAGTACTTC. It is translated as CASSQDRGTSYEQYF.

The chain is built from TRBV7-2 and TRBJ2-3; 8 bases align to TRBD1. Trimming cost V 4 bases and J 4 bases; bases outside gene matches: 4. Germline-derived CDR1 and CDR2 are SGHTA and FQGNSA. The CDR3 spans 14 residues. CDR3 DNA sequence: TGTGCCAGCAGCTCGACAGGGGCTTCAGATACGCAGTATTTT. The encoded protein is CASSSTGASDTQYF.

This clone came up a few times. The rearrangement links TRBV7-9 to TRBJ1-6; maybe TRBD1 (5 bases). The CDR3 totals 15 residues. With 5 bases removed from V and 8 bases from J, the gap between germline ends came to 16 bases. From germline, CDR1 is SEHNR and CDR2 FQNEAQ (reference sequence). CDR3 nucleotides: TGTGCCAGCAGCCCCGGGCCAGCCAGGGATTCACCCCTCCACTTT. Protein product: CASSPGPARDSPLHF.

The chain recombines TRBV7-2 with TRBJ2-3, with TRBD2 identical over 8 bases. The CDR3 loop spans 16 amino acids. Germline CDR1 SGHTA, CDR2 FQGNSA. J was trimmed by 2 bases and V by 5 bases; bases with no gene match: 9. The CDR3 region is CASSPRAGENTDTQYF. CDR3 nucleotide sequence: TGTGCCAGCAGCCCCCGAGCGGGGGAAAACACAGATACGCAGTATTTT.

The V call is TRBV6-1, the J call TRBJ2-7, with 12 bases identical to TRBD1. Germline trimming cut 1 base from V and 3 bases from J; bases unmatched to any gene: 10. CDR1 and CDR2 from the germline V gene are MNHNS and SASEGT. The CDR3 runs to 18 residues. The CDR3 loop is CASSEDLYGTGGLYEQYF. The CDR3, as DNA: TGTGCCAGCAGTGAAGACCTCTACGGGACAGGGGGCCTCTACGAGCAGTACTTC.

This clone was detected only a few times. CDR3 protein: CASSRDIHEKLFF. The CDR3 DNA reads TGTGCCAGCAGCCGGGACATTCATGAAAAACTGTTTTTT. The chain links TRBV7-3 to TRBJ1-4; D may be TRBD1 (6 bases). Trimming removed 5 bases at V and 6 bases at J, with 10 bases between. The CDR3 has 13 amino acids. Germline CDR1 and CDR2: SGHTA and FQGTGA.

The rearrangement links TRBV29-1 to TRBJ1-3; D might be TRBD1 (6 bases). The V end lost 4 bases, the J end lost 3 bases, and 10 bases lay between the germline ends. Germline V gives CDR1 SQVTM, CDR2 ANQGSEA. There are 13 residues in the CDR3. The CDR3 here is CSVGGQNGNTIYF. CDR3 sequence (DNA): TGCAGCGTTGGGGGGCAGAATGGAAACACCATATATTTT.

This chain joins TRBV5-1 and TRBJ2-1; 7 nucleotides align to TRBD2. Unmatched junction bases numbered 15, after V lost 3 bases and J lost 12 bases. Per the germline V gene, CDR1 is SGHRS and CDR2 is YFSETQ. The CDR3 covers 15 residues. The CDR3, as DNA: TGCGCCAGCAGCTCGGGGGGAATCTACAATGATGGGCAGTTCTTC. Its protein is CASSSGGIYNDGQFF.

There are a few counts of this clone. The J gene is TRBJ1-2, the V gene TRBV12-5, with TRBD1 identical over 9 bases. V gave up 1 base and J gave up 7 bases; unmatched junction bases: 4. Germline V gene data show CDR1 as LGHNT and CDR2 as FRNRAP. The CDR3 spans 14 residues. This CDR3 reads CASGLDRGLGGYTF. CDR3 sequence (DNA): TGTGCTAGTGGTTTGGACAGGGGGCTGGGTGGCTACACCTTC.

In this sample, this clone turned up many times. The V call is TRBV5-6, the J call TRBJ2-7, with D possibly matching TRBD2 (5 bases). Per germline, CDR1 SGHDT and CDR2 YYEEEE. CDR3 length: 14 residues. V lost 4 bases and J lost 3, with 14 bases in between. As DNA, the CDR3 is TGTGCCAGCAGCCTCGGACTGGAATACTACGAGCAGTACTTC. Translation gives CASSLGLEYYEQYF.

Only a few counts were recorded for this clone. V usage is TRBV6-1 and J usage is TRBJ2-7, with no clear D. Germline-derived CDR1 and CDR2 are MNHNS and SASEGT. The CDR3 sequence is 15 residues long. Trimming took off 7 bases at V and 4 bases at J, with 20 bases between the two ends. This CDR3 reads CASKSWSSLSYEQYF. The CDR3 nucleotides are TGTGCCAGCAAGTCCTGGTCATCACTCTCGTACGAGCAGTACTTC.